A selection of T cell receptor beta chains follows, all from one sample in a study of T cell responses to AZD1222 COVID-19 vaccine. Sequenced by immunoSEQ multiplex PCR; TCRdb stores in-frame clones only, minus some. This sample yields over 40,000 clones, of which 70% to 85% are seen a single time; 25% to 30% belongs to the top ten. The sample consisted of peripheral blood, taken on day 0 of AZD1222 vaccination. These receptors came from an adult in good health. Both conserved end residues are part of each CDR3. A D gene is named only where the DNA matches it firmly. The listing skips clone size in some rows; elsewhere it reads once, few, many or a size class.

>.|.|TRBV10-3|TRBJ2-1
CAISESLTNNEQFF
TGTGCCATCAGTGAGTCGTTGACAAACAATGAGCAGTTCTTC
>.|.|TRBV4-1|TRBJ2-7
CASSQGILADSTYEQYF
TGCGCCAGCAGCCAAGGGATACTAGCAGATTCTACCTACGAGCAGTACTTC
>.|.|TRBV3-1/TRBV3-2|TRBJ2-7
CASSLPSLVGEQYF
TGTGCCAGCAGCCTCCCCAGTCTGGTCGGCGAGCAGTACTTC
>TRBD1|.|TRBV5-1|TRBJ2-7
CASSLDGTGVSYEQYF
TGCGCCAGCAGCTTGGACGGGACAGGGGTTTCCTACGAGCAGTACTTC
>TRBD1|.|TRBV6-1|TRBJ2-7
CASSEAGTGNYEQYF
TGTGCCAGCAGTGAAGCGGGGACAGGGAATTACGAGCAGTACTTC
>.|once|TRBV18|TRBJ1-1
CASSPEVGNTEAFF
TGTGCCAGCTCACCCGAGGTGGGGAACACTGAAGCTTTCTTT
>.|few|TRBV28|TRBJ2-7
CASSLWDQTPYEQYF
TGTGCCAGCAGTTTATGGGACCAGACGCCCTACGAGCAGTACTTC
>.|.|TRBV7-2|TRBJ1-6
CASSWGELGSPLHF
TGTGCCAGCAGCTGGGGGGAATTAGGGTCACCCCTCCACTTT
>.|.|TRBV20-1|TRBJ1-6
CSASYPDRANSPLHF
TGCAGTGCTAGTTACCCGGATCGGGCCAATTCACCCCTCCACTTT
>.|.|TRBV30|TRBJ2-1
CAWSAVREQFF
TGTGCCTGGAGTGCCGTCCGTGAGCAGTTCTTC
>.|once|TRBV2|TRBJ1-6
CASSEGAGNSPLHF
TGTGCCAGCAGTGAAGGGGCAGGGAATTCACCCCTCCACTTT
>.|few|TRBV5-1|TRBJ1-4
CASSLRGSWATNEKLFF
TGCGCCAGCAGCTTGCGGGGGTCTTGGGCAACTAATGAAAAACTGTTTTTT
>.|.|TRBV9|TRBJ1-1
CASSVAGGPGAEAFF
TGTGCCAGCAGCGTAGCGGGGGGACCGGGGGCTGAAGCTTTCTTT
>.|.|TRBV4-1|TRBJ2-1
CASSQADGLAFYNEQFF
TGCGCCAGCAGCCAAGCTGATGGGCTAGCCTTCTACAATGAGCAGTTCTTC
>.|.|TRBV15|TRBJ1-5
CATSRDTNQPQHF
TGTGCCACCAGCAGAGACACCAATCAGCCCCAGCATTTT
>.|.|TRBV7-9|TRBJ1-5
CASSLDRQPQHF
TGTGCCAGCAGCTTAGATCGGCAGCCCCAGCATTTT
>.|.|TRBV4-1|TRBJ1-1
CASSQDQGLLGTEAFF
TGCGCCAGCAGCCAAGATCAGGGACTCTTGGGGACTGAAGCTTTCTTT
>TRBD1|.|TRBV25-1|TRBJ1-4
CASSPQGGDEKLFF
TGTGCCAGCAGTCCCCAGGGGGGAGATGAAAAACTGTTTTTT
>.|.|TRBV7-9|TRBJ1-1
CASSLNNRRSMNTEAFF
TGTGCCAGCAGTTTAAACAACCGGCGGAGCATGAACACTGAAGCTTTCTTT
>TRBD1|.|TRBV19|TRBJ2-7
CASSTRTGNYEQYF
TGTGCCAGTAGTACCAGGACAGGCAACTACGAGCAGTACTTC
>.|.|TRBV28|TRBJ1-2
CASRTPLQTNYGYTF
TGTGCCAGCAGAACACCGCTACAAACTAACTATGGCTACACCTTC
>TRBD1|once|TRBV28|TRBJ2-7
CASMTGYLVEQYF
TGTGCCAGCATGACAGGGTACCTTGTTGAGCAGTACTTC
>TRBD2|once|TRBV4-3|TRBJ2-3
CASSGGSWFTDTQYF
TGCGCCAGCAGTGGCGGGAGCTGGTTCACAGATACGCAGTATTTT
>.|.|TRBV12-5|TRBJ1-1
CASGTGYMNTEAFF
TGTGCTAGTGGTACCGGATACATGAACACTGAAGCTTTCTTT
>.|.|TRBV11-2|TRBJ2-2
CASSLRLAISGELFF
TGTGCCAGCAGCTTACGGCTAGCGATAAGCGGGGAGCTGTTTTTT
>TRBD2|.|TRBV27|TRBJ2-7
CASSLSSSGTRHYEQYF
TGTGCCAGCAGTTTATCTTCCAGCGGGACCCGCCACTACGAGCAGTACTTC
>TRBD2|.|TRBV6-5|TRBJ2-7
CASHRAGGSSYEQYF
TGTGCCAGCCACCGAGCGGGCGGGAGCTCCTACGAGCAGTACTTC
>.|few|TRBV19|TRBJ1-5
CASIGTDNQPQHF
TGTGCCAGTATCGGGACGGACAATCAGCCCCAGCATTTT
>.|.|TRBV27|TRBJ1-3
CASSQRGPRPSGNTIYF
TGTGCCAGCAGTCAGAGAGGCCCTAGGCCCTCTGGAAACACCATATATTTT
>.|.|TRBV10-2|TRBJ1-4
CATRDTILATNEKLFF
TGCGCCACCCGGGACACTATTCTTGCAACTAATGAAAAACTGTTTTTT
>TRBD2|.|TRBV13|TRBJ2-3
CASSPYLGLAGTDTQYF
TGTGCCAGCAGCCCCTATCTCGGACTAGCGGGCACAGATACGCAGTATTTT
>.|once|TRBV11-3|TRBJ2-7
CASSAGGQGSYEQYF
TGTGCCAGCAGCGCCGGGGGTCAGGGCTCCTACGAGCAGTACTTC
>.|.|TRBV7-3|TRBJ2-6
CASSPDRPSGANVLTF
TGTGCCAGCAGCCCTGATAGGCCGTCTGGGGCCAACGTCCTGACTTTC
>.|.|TRBV24-1|TRBJ1-1
CATSGVNTEAFF
TGTGCCACCAGTGGGGTAAACACTGAAGCTTTCTTT
>.|.|TRBV7-2|TRBJ1-1
CASSLVRNTEAFF
TGTGCCAGCAGCTTAGTTCGGAACACTGAAGCTTTCTTT
>.|.|TRBV7-2|TRBJ2-1
CASSPRSLASNEQFF
TGTGCCAGCAGCCCAAGGTCGCTAGCGAGCAATGAGCAGTTCTTC
>.|.|TRBV11-3|TRBJ2-5
CASSPRTGLGETQYF
TGTGCCAGCAGCCCCCGCACGGGACTGGGGGAGACCCAGTACTTC
>.|.|TRBV4-2|TRBJ2-3
CASSQNGRAVSTDTQYF
TGTGCCAGCAGCCAAAACGGCAGGGCGGTTAGCACAGATACGCAGTATTTT
>.|.|TRBV11-3|TRBJ1-5
CASSSGQTQPQHF
TGTGCCAGCAGCTCTGGACAGACCCAACCCCAGCATTTT